Shown below are 23 T cell receptor beta chains from a single sample sequenced in a study of T-cell reconstitution after alpha-beta-depleted transplantation in children. It was with unique molecular identifiers that the TCRbeta library was prepared. TCRdb re-called the PCR reads with MiXCR, one entry per CDR3 protein. The profile shows around 250,000 distinct CDR3 sequences, about 25% of them singletons. The material sequenced was PBMCs, taken before TCRalphabeta/CD19-depleted stem cell transplant. The receptors come from a girl aged 2 to 9 with Fanconi anemia, due to receive a stem cell transplant.

V and J are TRBV20-1 and TRBJ2-1, with 8 bases fitting TRBD2. Germline V gives CDR1 DFQATT, CDR2 SNEGSKA (reference sequence). Losses at the gene ends were 4 bases for V and 7 bases for J; bases not matched to a gene: 12. This CDR3 has 15 amino acids. CDR3 region: CSATGLEGPFNEQFF. CDR3 DNA: TGCAGTGCTACGGGACTAGAGGGTCCATTTAATGAGCAGTTCTTC.

This clonotype showed up many times. This chain connects TRBV27 to TRBJ2-7; TRBD1 matches at 10 bases. CDR1 is MNHEY, CDR2 SMNVEV, per germline (reference sequence). This CDR3 is 15 amino acids long. Trimming removed 5 bases from V and 4 bases from J; junction bases left unmatched: 8. CDR3 protein: CASSLFGTGVYEQYF. The CDR3 DNA follows: TGTGCCAGCAGTCTCTTCGGGACAGGGGTATACGAGCAGTACTTC.

The rearrangement links TRBV29-1 to TRBJ2-5; 7 bases match TRBD1. The CDR3 is made up of 11 amino acids. CDR1 is SQVTM, CDR2 ANQGSEA, per germline. With V trimmed by 8 bases and J by 5 bases, 5 bases remained unmatched. The CDR3 spells CSHRGYETQYF. The CDR3 nucleotides read TGCAGCCACAGGGGTTACGAGACCCAGTACTTC.

The chain joins TRBV29-1 to TRBJ2-3, with TRBD1 matching over 9 bases. The CDR3 sequence is 15 residues long. The germline V gene encodes CDR1 SQVTM and CDR2 ANQGSEA. Trimming removed 8 bases from V and 3 bases from J; junction bases left unmatched: 12. The CDR3 DNA reads TGCAGCAGCTCTATGGGACAGGGAAATACAGATACGCAGTATTTT. Its translation is CSSSMGQGNTDTQYF.

This clonotype was picked up a small number of times. The V gene is TRBV6-6, the J gene TRBJ1-2; no clear D. CDR1 and CDR2 from the germline V gene are MNHNY and SVGAGI (reference sequence). Trimming cost V 2 bases and J 4 bases, with 8 bases left between them. The CDR3 consists of 13 residues. Here the CDR3 DNA reads TGTGCCAGCAGTTACGAGGAGGTCTATGGCTACACCTTC. Its translation: CASSYEEVYGYTF.

This clonotype was found many times. The chain links TRBV4-2 to TRBJ2-3; D call uncertain. Germline CDR1 and CDR2: LGHNA and YNFKEQ. Trimming left V 1 base short and J 3 bases short, with 11 bases between. The CDR3 is 15 residues long. This chain's CDR3 is CASSQVELKTDTQYF. CDR3 nucleotides: TGTGCCAGCAGCCAAGTCGAACTAAAGACAGATACGCAGTATTTT.

This clonotype was counted many times. The chain is built from TRBV10-3 and TRBJ2-5; D call uncertain. With 3 bases removed from V and 2 bases from J, the gap between germline ends came to 10 bases. The CDR3 is 14 amino acids. Germline V gene data show CDR1 as ENHRY and CDR2 as SYGVKD. The CDR3 nucleotides are TGTGCCATCAGTGACCCTCGAGCGCAAGAGACCCAGTACTTC. Encoded protein: CAISDPRAQETQYF.

The rearrangement uses TRBV10-3 and TRBJ2-7; no clear D. V was pared by 8 bases and J by 1 base, with 12 bases between. CDR3 length: 13 amino acids. Germline loops: CDR1 ENHRY, CDR2 SYGVKD. CDR3 in DNA: TGTGCCATCCTAAGGCCGCCTTCCTACGAGCAGTACTTC. This gives the protein CAILRPPSYEQYF.

The gene calls are TRBV25-1 and TRBJ1-2; no definite D call. The ends were cut back, 8 bases at V and 6 bases at J, with 16 bases in the middle. The CDR3 is 13 amino acids. The germline V gene has CDR1 MGHDK and CDR2 SYGVNS. The CDR3 loop is CASLSPNLNGYTF. Written as DNA, the CDR3 is TGTGCCAGCCTGAGCCCGAATTTAAATGGCTACACCTTC.

The chain combines TRBV6-5 with TRBJ2-7; no definite D call. Germline CDR1 reads MNHEY; CDR2 reads SVGAGI. Deletions cut 4 bases from V and 2 bases from J, with 18 bases between. The CDR3 is 16 amino acids. CDR3 bases: TGTGCCAGCAGTTTTTCTGTAGGTTCCTTTACCTACGAGCAGTACTTC. Translating it yields CASSFSVGSFTYEQYF.

V usage is TRBV14 and J usage is TRBJ2-5; no definite D call. V was cut by 4 bases and J by 2 bases, with 11 bases left in between. This CDR3 is built from 14 residues. Germline V gene sequence: CDR1 SGHDN, CDR2 FVKESK. The CDR3 spells CASSLRARQETQYF. The CDR3 DNA reads as TGTGCCAGCAGCCTCCGAGCACGACAAGAGACCCAGTACTTC.

This clonotype has at least ten counts. This chain uses TRBV20-1 with TRBJ2-7; 7 bases are shared with TRBD1. V was clipped by 4 bases and J by 2 bases; unmatched bases: 5. There are 13 residues in the CDR3. The V gene's germline CDR1 is DFQATT and CDR2 SNEGSKA (reference sequence). Here the CDR3 reads CSATLTGPYEQYF. The CDR3 DNA reads TGCAGTGCTACCCTGACAGGGCCCTACGAGCAGTACTTC.

This clonotype has ten or more counts. This chain joins TRBV7-3 and TRBJ2-3, with 9 bases matching TRBD1. J gave up 1 base and V 1 base, and 24 bases lay outside the gene matches. CDR1 and CDR2 (germline): SGHTA, FQGTGA. The CDR3 consists of 23 residues. The CDR3 reads CASSLSLLHLLGQGVVGTDTQYF. DNA for the CDR3: TGTGCCAGCAGCTTAAGTCTTCTTCATCTCTTGGGACAGGGCGTTGTGGGCACAGATACGCAGTATTTT.

This clonotype was detected many times. The chain has TRBV12-3 or TRBV12-4 and TRBJ2-4; no reliable D call. This CDR3 has 14 residues. The ends were cut back, 5 bases at V and 0 bases at J, with 8 bases in the middle. The CDR3 DNA reads TGTGCCAGCAGTCGCGACCGAGCCAAAAACATTCAGTACTTC. This encodes CASSRDRAKNIQYF.

This rearrangement joins TRBV20-1 to TRBJ2-4, with D uncertain. Per germline, CDR1 DFQATT and CDR2 SNEGSKA (reference sequence). With 3 bases removed from V and 0 bases from J, the gap between germline ends came to 12 bases. There are 15 residues in the CDR3. The CDR3 DNA sequence: TGCAGTGCTAGTCCCCCCCTTACAGCCAAAAACATTCAGTACTTC. It encodes CSASPPLTAKNIQYF.

This chain uses TRBV29-1 with TRBJ2-1, with D possibly matching TRBD1 (5 bases). The CDR3 is made up of 16 amino acids. Trimming cost V 1 base and J 0 bases, with 13 bases left between them. From germline, CDR1 is SQVTM and CDR2 ANQGSEA. The CDR3: CSVEGADSSSYNEQFF. The CDR3 DNA is TGCAGCGTTGAAGGGGCCGACAGTAGCTCCTACAATGAGCAGTTCTTC.

This clonotype was found a few times. The V and J genes are TRBV29-1 and TRBJ2-2; weak D call: TRBD2 (6 bases). V was clipped by 4 bases and J by 2 bases, with 8 bases between them. Germline V gene lookup returns CDR1 SQVTM and CDR2 ANQGSEA. This CDR3 has 13 amino acids. DNA for the CDR3: TGCAGCGTTGGGAGGGACAACACCGGGGAGCTGTTTTTT. Its protein is CSVGRDNTGELFF.

This clonotype was recorded many times. The V call is TRBV6-5, the J call TRBJ1-2; 10 bases fit TRBD1. The CDR3 runs 16 residues. Germline loops: CDR1 MNHEY, CDR2 SVGAGI. The trim removed 2 bases at V and 4 bases at J, leaving 7 bases unmatched. The CDR3 region has the DNA TGTGCCAGCAGTTACGCTAGGACAGGGGGGATCTATGGCTACACCTTC. It specifies CASSYARTGGIYGYTF.

This chain links TRBV7-3 with TRBJ2-3, with 7 positions matching TRBD2. V dropped 5 bases and J dropped 0; count of bases not matched to a gene: 5. The CDR3 is made up of 15 amino acids. Germline values: CDR1 SGHTA, CDR2 FQGTGA. As DNA, the CDR3 is TGTGCCAGCAGCGCTCGGGGGGATAGCACAGATACGCAGTATTTT. Protein product: CASSARGDSTDTQYF. The whole variable domain, filled in from reference TRBV7-3 and TRBJ2-3, reads GAGVSQTPSNKVTEKGKYVELRCDPISGHTALYWYRQSLGQGPEFLIYFQGTGAADDSGLPNDRFFAVRPEGSVSTLKIQRTERGDSAVYLCASSARGDSTDTQYFGPGTRLTVL.

The rearrangement joins TRBV20-1 to TRBJ2-6; D is perhaps TRBD1 or TRBD2 (5 bases each). The ends were cut back, 6 bases at V and 0 bases at J, with 12 bases in the middle. The germline V gene has CDR1 DFQATT and CDR2 SNEGSKA (reference sequence). The CDR3 has 15 residues. The CDR3 bases are TGCAGTGCCGAGGGACGTTCCTCTGGGGCCAACGTCCTGACTTTC. It encodes CSAEGRSSGANVLTF.

The chain combines TRBV5-1 with TRBJ2-7, with D unresolved. The CDR3 loop spans 15 amino acids. V was pared by 4 bases and J by 3 bases, with 17 bases between. In germline, CDR1 is SGHRS, CDR2 YFSETQ. CDR3 in amino acids: CASSLCVFLIYEQYF. CDR3 nucleotide sequence: TGCGCCAGCAGCCTCTGCGTATTCCTAATCTACGAGCAGTACTTC.

The V and J genes are TRBV15 and TRBJ2-3; possibly TRBD2 for D (7 bases). This CDR3 contains 17 residues. Germline V gene data show CDR1 as LNHNV and CDR2 as YYDKDF (reference sequence). Trimming took off 0 bases at V and 2 bases at J, with 15 bases between the two ends. The CDR3 DNA reads TGTGCCACCAGCAGAGAGAGGGGGGGGTCAGACACAGATACGCAGTATTTT. Amino acid sequence: CATSRERGGSDTDTQYF.

This chain connects TRBV20-1 to TRBJ1-6; the D is unclear. Germline V CDR1 and CDR2: DFQATT, SNEGSKA (reference sequence). This CDR3 comprises 11 residues. The V and J ends lost 6 bases and 13 bases respectively, with 13 bases between them. CDR3 sequence reads: CSAPAGLPLHF. The CDR3 DNA is TGCAGTGCCCCCGCCGGACTGCCCCTCCACTTT.